This entry features one T cell receptor beta chain sequence. Per the original methods: The assay estimated nucleated cells by amplifying reference gene primers. Method: immunoSEQ multiplex PCR; TCRdb's copy keeps in-frame clones and lacks some. That table gives V, J and clone size, and the DNA gave D and trimming. Among 150,000 or so clones, 87% were seen once, and the ten largest hold about 5%. The data were obtained in a study of blood T cell repertoires in COVID-19. About the research overall: Sites across the United States, Italy and Spain contributed samples from acute and convalescent COVID-19. Sample material is recorded as cDNA or gDNA derived from T cells, B-cell-depleted T cells, or PBMCs.

The trim removed 3 bases at V and 6 bases at J, leaving 8 bases unmatched. CDR1 is SGHRS, CDR2 YFSETQ, per germline. CDR3 size: 15 residues. Sequenced: peripheral blood. The chain recombines TRBV5-1 with TRBJ2-7; 11 bases are shared with TRBD1. This TCR derives from a human donor in a cohort sampled during active COVID-19. DNA for the CDR3: TGCGCCAGCAGCTGGACAGGGGGCGAGGGTAGCGAGCAGTACTTC. It specifies CASSWTGGEGSEQYF.